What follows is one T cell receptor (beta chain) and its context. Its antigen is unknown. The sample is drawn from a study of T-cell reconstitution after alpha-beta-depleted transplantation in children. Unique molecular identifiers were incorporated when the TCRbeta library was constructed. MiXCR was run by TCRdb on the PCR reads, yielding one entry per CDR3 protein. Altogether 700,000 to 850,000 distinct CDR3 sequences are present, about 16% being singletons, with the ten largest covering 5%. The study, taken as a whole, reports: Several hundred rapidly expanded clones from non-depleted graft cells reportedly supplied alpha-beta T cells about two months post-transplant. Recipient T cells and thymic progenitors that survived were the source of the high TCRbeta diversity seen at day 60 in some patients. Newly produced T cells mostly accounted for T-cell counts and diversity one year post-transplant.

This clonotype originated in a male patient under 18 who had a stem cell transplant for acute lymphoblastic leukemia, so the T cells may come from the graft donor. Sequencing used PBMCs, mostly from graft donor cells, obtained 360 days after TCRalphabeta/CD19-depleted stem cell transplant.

The CDR3 bases are TGCGCCAGCAGCATAACTAGCGGGTCCAACCAAGAGACCCAGTACTTC. This encodes CASSITSGSNQETQYF. This chain connects TRBV5-1 to TRBJ2-5; 9 positions match TRBD2. With V trimmed by 4 bases and J by 0 bases, 7 bases remained unmatched. The CDR3 is made up of 16 amino acids. The germline V gene encodes CDR1 SGHRS and CDR2 YFSETQ.